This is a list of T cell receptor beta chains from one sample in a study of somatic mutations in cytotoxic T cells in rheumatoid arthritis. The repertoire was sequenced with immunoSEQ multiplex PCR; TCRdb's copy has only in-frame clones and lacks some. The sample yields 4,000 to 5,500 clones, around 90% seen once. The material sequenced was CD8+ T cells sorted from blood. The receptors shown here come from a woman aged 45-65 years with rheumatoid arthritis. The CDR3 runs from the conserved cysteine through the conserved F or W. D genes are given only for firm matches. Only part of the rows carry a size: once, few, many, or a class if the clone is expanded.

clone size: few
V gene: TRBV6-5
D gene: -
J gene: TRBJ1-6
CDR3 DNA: TGTGCCAGCAGTTACGGCGGAGGGGATTCACCCCTCCACTTT
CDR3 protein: CASSYGGGDSPLHF

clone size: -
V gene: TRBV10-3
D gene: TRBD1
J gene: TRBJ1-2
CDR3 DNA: TGTGCCATCAGTAAGGACAGGGATTGGTATGGCTACACCTTC
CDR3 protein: CAISKDRDWYGYTF

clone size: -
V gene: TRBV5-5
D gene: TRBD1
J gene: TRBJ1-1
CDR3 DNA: TGTGCCAGCAGTTGGACAGGGACTGAAGCTTTCTTT
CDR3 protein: CASSWTGTEAFF

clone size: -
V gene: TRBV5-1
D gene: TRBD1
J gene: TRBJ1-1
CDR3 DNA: TGCGCCAGCAGCCCTCCGGGACAGGGAGAGAAGAACACTGAAGCTTTCTTT
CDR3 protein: CASSPPGQGEKNTEAFF

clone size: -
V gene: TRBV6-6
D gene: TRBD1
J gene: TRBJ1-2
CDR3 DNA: TGTGCCAGCAGTCTCGACAGGGACTTTAACTATGGCTACACCTTC
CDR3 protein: CASSLDRDFNYGYTF

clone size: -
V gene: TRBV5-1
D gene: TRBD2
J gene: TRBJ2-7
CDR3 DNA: TGCGCCAGCAGCTTGGGGAACCTGGGGGGGACCGAGCAGTACTTC
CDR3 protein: CASSLGNLGGTEQYF

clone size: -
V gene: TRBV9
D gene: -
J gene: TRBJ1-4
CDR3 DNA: TGTGCCAGCAGCGTGAACAGGGAAATGGGTAATGAAAAACTGTTTTTT
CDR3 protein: CASSVNREMGNEKLFF

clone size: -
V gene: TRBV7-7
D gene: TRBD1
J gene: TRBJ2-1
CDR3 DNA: TGTGCCAGCAGCCCCCACTTCTCGAGGGGACAGGGGTTCAATGAGCAGTTCTTC
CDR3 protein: CASSPHFSRGQGFNEQFF

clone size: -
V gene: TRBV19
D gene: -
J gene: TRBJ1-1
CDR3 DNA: TGTGCCAGTAAGGAGGGCCCTGAAGCTTTCTTT
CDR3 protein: CASKEGPEAFF

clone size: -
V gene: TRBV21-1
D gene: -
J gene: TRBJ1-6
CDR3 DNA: TGTGCCAGCAGTCTAGCGGGACATAGCTCCTATAATTCACCCCTCCACTTT
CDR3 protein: CASSLAGHSSYNSPLHF

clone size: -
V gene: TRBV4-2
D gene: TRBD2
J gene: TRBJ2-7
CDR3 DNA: TGTGCCAGCAGCCTTCAAACTAGCGGGGCCTCCTACGAGCAGTACTTC
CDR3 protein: CASSLQTSGASYEQYF

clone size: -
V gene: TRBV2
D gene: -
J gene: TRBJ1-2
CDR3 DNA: TGTGCCAGCAGGTCCGGGGGGCAGGTCTATGGCTACACCTTC
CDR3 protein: CASRSGGQVYGYTF

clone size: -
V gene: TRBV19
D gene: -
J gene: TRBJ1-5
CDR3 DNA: TGTGCCAGTACCCACAAGCGTCGTAATCAGCCCCAGCATTTT
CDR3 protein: CASTHKRRNQPQHF

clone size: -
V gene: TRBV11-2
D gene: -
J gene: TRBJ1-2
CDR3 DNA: TGTGCCAGCAGCCCCCCCGGGGGTGGCTACACCTTC
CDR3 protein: CASSPPGGGYTF

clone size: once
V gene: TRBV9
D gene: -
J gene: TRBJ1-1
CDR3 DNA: TGTGCCAGCAGCGCCGGAGGGACGCCCAATGAAGCTTTCTTT
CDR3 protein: CASSAGGTPNEAFF

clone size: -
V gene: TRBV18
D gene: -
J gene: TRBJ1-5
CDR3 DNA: TGTGCCAGCTCACCAGGGGAGCCGGGTCAGCCCCAGCATTTT
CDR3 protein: CASSPGEPGQPQHF

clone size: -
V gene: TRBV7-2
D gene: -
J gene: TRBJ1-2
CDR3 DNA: TGTGCCAGCAGCTTAGGCGGGTTCTATGGCTACACCTTC
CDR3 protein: CASSLGGFYGYTF

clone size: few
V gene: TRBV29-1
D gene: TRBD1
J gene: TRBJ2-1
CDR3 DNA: TGCAGCGCCCGGAAGGGACAGGTTACATACAATGAGCAGTTCTTC
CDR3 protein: CSARKGQVTYNEQFF

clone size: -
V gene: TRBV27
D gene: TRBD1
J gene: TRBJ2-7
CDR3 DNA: TGTGCCAGCAGTTTATCCTACGGGACAGCTTACGAGCAGTACTTC
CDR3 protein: CASSLSYGTAYEQYF

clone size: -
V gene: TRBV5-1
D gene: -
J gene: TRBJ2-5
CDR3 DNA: TGCGCCAGCAGCTTGACCGGTTATGTTGAGGGAAGTGAGACCCAGTACTTC
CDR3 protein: CASSLTGYVEGSETQYF

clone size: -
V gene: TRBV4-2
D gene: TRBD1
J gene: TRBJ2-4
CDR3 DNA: TGTGCCAGCAGCCCAGGACGGGACAGGGAGGGATACATTCAGTACTTC
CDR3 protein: CASSPGRDREGYIQYF

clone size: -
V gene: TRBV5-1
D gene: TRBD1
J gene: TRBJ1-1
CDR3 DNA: TGCGCCAGCAGCTCAGGGACAGGGGGTTATGATGAAGCTTTCTTT
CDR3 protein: CASSSGTGGYDEAFF

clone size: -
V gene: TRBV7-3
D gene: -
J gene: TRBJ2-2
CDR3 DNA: TGTGCCAGCAGCTTAGCCCGGGAGACCGGGGAGCTGTTTTTT
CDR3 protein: CASSLARETGELFF

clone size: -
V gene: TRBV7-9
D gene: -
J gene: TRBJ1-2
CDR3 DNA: TGTGCCAGCGAGGGAGGCAGTTCAGCTAACTATGGCTACACCTTC
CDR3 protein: CASEGGSSANYGYTF

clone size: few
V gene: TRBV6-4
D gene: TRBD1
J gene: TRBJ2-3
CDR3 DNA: TGTGCCAGCAGTGACGGGACAGGGGGCACAGATACGCAGTATTTT
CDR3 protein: CASSDGTGGTDTQYF

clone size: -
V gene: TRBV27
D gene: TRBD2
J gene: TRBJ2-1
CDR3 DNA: TGTGCCAGCAGTTTCCTAGCGGGGGTCGACAATGAGCAGTTCTTC
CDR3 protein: CASSFLAGVDNEQFF

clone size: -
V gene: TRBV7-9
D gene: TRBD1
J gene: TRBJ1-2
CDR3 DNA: TGTGCCAGCAGCCCGGGGACAGGGGCCTTAGTCTATGGCTACACCTTC
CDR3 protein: CASSPGTGALVYGYTF

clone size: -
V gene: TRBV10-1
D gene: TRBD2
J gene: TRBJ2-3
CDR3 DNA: TGCGCCAGCAGCGATCTAGCGGGGGTAACAGATACGCAGTATTTT
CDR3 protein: CASSDLAGVTDTQYF

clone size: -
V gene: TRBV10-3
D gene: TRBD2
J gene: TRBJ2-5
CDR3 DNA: TGTGCCATCACTGACCCAAAAGCGGGGGTGGTTGAGACCCAGTACTTC
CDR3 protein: CAITDPKAGVVETQYF

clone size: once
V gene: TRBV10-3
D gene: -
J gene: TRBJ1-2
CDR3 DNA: TGTGCCATCAGTGACCCTCGACGGGGGGCTAACTATGGCTACACCTTC
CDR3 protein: CAISDPRRGANYGYTF

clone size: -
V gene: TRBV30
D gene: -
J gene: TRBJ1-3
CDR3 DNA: TGTGCCTGGAGTGTAGGACACGGAAACGCTATATATTTT
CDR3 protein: CAWSVGHGNAIYF

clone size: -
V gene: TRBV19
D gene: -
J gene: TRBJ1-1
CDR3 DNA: TGTGCCAGTAGTATAGATCTATCGGCAGGTGCTTTTGAAGCTTTCTTT
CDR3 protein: CASSIDLSAGAFEAFF

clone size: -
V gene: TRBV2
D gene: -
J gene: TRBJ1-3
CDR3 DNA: TGTGCCAGCAGTGGGGGGGTGAGCTCTGGAAACACCATATATTTT
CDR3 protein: CASSGGVSSGNTIYF

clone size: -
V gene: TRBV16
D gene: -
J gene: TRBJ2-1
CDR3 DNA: TGTGCCAGCAGCCATACCCACAGGGTACACAATGAGCAGTTCTTC
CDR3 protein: CASSHTHRVHNEQFF

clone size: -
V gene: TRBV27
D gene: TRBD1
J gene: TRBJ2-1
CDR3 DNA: TGTGCCAGCAGTTTATTTGACAGGGGGCTGTCTAATGAGCAGTTCTTC
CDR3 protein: CASSLFDRGLSNEQFF

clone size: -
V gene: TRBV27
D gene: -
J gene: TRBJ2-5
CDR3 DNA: TGTGCCAGCAGTACCCGGTGGACAGGAGGGAGTGCAGAGACCCAGTACTTC
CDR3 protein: CASSTRWTGGSAETQYF

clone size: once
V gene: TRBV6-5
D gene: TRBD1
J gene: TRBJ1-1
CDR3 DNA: TGTGCCAGCAGTCCGGACAGGGAACAGAACACTGAAGCTTTCTTT
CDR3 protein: CASSPDREQNTEAFF

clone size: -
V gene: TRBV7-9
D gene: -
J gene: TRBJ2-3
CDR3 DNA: TGTGCCAGCCGACCGGGTGGGGGGACCTACACAGATACGCAGTATTTT
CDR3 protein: CASRPGGGTYTDTQYF

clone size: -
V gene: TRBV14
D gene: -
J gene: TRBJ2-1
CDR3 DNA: TGTGCCAGCAGCCAAAGCGTGAGTGGGACAGAGCAGTTCTTC
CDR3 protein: CASSQSVSGTEQFF

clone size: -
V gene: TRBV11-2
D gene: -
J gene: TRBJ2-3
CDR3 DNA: TGTGCCAGCAGCTTAAATTACGACAGGAGCACAGATACGCAGTATTTT
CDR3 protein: CASSLNYDRSTDTQYF

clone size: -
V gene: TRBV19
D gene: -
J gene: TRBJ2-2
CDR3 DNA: TGTGCCAGTAACGATGGCCGATCGAACACCGGGGAGCTGTTTTTT
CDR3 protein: CASNDGRSNTGELFF

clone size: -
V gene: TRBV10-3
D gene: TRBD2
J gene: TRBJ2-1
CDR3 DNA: TGTGCCGCCTTAGCAGCGGGGGGGGACAATGAGCAGTTCTTC
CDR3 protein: CAALAAGGDNEQFF

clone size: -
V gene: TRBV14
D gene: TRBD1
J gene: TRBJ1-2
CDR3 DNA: TGTGCCAGCAGCCAAGATCCGGGGACAGGGAATGGCTACACCTTC
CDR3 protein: CASSQDPGTGNGYTF

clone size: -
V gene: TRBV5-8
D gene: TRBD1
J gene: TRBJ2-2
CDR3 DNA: TGTGCCAGCAGCTTGCGGACAGGGTTCACCGGGGAGCTGTTTTTT
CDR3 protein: CASSLRTGFTGELFF

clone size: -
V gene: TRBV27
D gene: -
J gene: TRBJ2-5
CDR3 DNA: TGTGCCAGCAGTTCGACGGGGTGGGAGACCCAGTACTTC
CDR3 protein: CASSSTGWETQYF

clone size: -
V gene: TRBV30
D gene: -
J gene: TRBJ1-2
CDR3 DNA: TGTGCCTGGAGTAGGAGCGTACGAGACTATGGCTACACCTTC
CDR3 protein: CAWSRSVRDYGYTF

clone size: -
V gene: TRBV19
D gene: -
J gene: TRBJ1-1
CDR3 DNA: TGTGCCAGTAGTATGGGGGGTACTGAAGCTTTCTTT
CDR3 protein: CASSMGGTEAFF

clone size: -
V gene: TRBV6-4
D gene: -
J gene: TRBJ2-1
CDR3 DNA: TGTGCCAGCAGTGACGGGCAGGTTCATGGGAATGAGCAGTTCTTC
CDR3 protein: CASSDGQVHGNEQFF